Listed below are T cell receptor beta chains from one sample, sequenced in a study of T-cell memory formation after mild COVID-19. Each CDR3 protein gets one entry after TCRdb re-called the 5' RACE reads with MiXCR. The table records 470,000 or so distinct CDR3 sequences, 15% to 25% of them present only once. The specimen sequenced was PBMCs or a T cell subset sorted from them (not recorded which). These receptors all come from an adult woman who had mild COVID-19 (a few samples of this study predate the infection). Cell type and time point are not known. The CDR3 runs from the conserved cysteine through the conserved F or W. Fields, in order: D gene, V gene, clone size, J gene, CDR3 DNA, CDR3 protein. The D gene is left open where the match is weak. The size field is filled for only some rows; it gives once, few, many or a size class.

TRBD1	TRBV4-1	-	TRBJ1-1	TGCGCCAGCAGCCAAACCACCCGAAGGACAGGGGCTTTCTTT	CASSQTTRRTGAFF
-	TRBV12-3/TRBV12-4	-	TRBJ1-2	TGTGCCAGCAGATCAACAGGGACGGGAGGCTACACCTTC	CASRSTGTGGYTF
-	TRBV20-1	-	TRBJ2-1	TGCAGTGCTAGATGGTGGCAGGCCCCCAGCAATGAGCAGTTCTTC	CSARWWQAPSNEQFF
-	TRBV6-5	few	TRBJ2-6	TGTGCCAGCAGGGGGACCCTGGGGCAGGCGAGCTCTGGGGCCAACGTCCTGACTTTC	CASRGTLGQASSGANVLTF
TRBD1	TRBV20-1	-	TRBJ1-5	TGCAGTGCTACCGGGACAGGAGATCAGCCCCAGCATTTT	CSATGTGDQPQHF
-	TRBV5-1	few	TRBJ2-5	TGCGCCAGCTCCACCGTCGGACAGCCTTTGTCCCAAGAGACCCAGTACTTC	CASSTVGQPLSQETQYF
-	TRBV12-3/TRBV12-4	few	TRBJ2-2	TGTGCCAGCAGAAAGACGGGGGTGGGCACCGGGGAGCTGTTTTTT	CASRKTGVGTGELFF
-	TRBV7-9	few	TRBJ1-1	TGTGCCAGCAGCTCACTTGCCCTGAACACTGAAGCTTTCTTT	CASSSLALNTEAFF
TRBD1	TRBV7-6	few	TRBJ2-7	TGTGCCAGCAGCCTACTGACAGGGAGCCACGAGCAGTACTTC	CASSLLTGSHEQYF
TRBD1	TRBV12-3/TRBV12-4	-	TRBJ1-3	TGTGCCAGCAGTTCGTGGGGAGAGGGGGCAGACACCATATATTTT	CASSSWGEGADTIYF
-	TRBV12-3/TRBV12-4	few	TRBJ1-6	TGTGCCAGCAGAGCGGTTGGGGGAAGGGAATCACCCCTCCACTTT	CASRAVGGRESPLHF
-	TRBV29-1	-	TRBJ2-5	TGCAGCATCGGGACTCCTCCTCGGGGGACCCAGTACTTC	CSIGTPPRGTQYF
TRBD2	TRBV10-3	-	TRBJ2-2	TGTGCCATGGGACTAGCGGGGGGGACCGGGGAGCTGTTTTTT	CAMGLAGGTGELFF
-	TRBV6-5	few	TRBJ1-1	TGTGCCAGCAGTTACTTCGGACGGGGGAAAAACACTGAAGCTTTCTTT	CASSYFGRGKNTEAFF
-	TRBV7-9	-	TRBJ1-5	TGTGCCAGCAGCTTATCGTGGGCGGATCAGCCCCAGCATTTT	CASSLSWADQPQHF
-	TRBV6-5	few	TRBJ2-2	TGTGCCAGCAGTTACTCGCGTTGGGGGTTGGACACCGGGGAGCTGTTTTTT	CASSYSRWGLDTGELFF
-	TRBV7-9	-	TRBJ1-1	TGTGCCAGCATCTCGAACACTGAAGCTTTCTTT	CASISNTEAFF
TRBD1	TRBV5-1	few	TRBJ2-3	TGCGCCAGCAGCTTTTTCGATCAGGGACAGGTAGATACGCAGTATTTT	CASSFFDQGQVDTQYF
TRBD1	TRBV9	few	TRBJ2-1	TGTGCCAGCAGCCCCTCGGACAGGGAATGGTACAATGAGCAGTTCTTC	CASSPSDREWYNEQFF
-	TRBV7-9	-	TRBJ1-6	TGTGCCAGCACCGAATCGTCTGGGGTTTCCTCACCCCTCCACTTT	CASTESSGVSSPLHF
-	TRBV7-2	few	TRBJ2-1	TGTGCCAGCAGCTTGGTTGAGGGGGTATGGGTGCGGGATATCCCCTACAATGAGCAGTTCTTC	CASSLVEGVWVRDIPYNEQFF
-	TRBV5-1	-	TRBJ1-2	TGCGCCAGCAGCTCCTCGTCTAGGGTCGGCTATGGCTACACCTTC	CASSSSSRVGYGYTF
-	TRBV6-2/TRBV6-3	-	TRBJ1-5	TGTGCCAGCAGTTACTCGACCGGGGCGGGGAGTAATCAGCCCCAGCATTTT	CASSYSTGAGSNQPQHF
TRBD2	TRBV20-1	-	TRBJ2-5	TGCAGTGCCTTTGGGACTAGCGGGAGGATGGGAGAGACCCAGTACTTC	CSAFGTSGRMGETQYF
TRBD1	TRBV30	few	TRBJ2-7	TGTGCCTGTCTCGCTACAGGGGGTAGGTACGAGCAGTACTTC	CACLATGGRYEQYF
-	TRBV6-5	-	TRBJ2-1	TGTGCCAGCAGTTACTCGGGGACGGATTATAATGAGCAGTTCTTC	CASSYSGTDYNEQFF
-	TRBV28	-	TRBJ2-3	TGTGCCAGCAGTCCATTGCAGAGCACAGATACGCAGTATTTT	CASSPLQSTDTQYF
TRBD1	TRBV7-3	-	TRBJ2-3	TGTGCCAGCAGCCTCGGGACAGGGAGCACCACGCAGTATTTT	CASSLGTGSTTQYF
-	TRBV24-1	few	TRBJ2-5	TGTGCCACCTCAGAGGCTATCCAAGAGACCCAGTACTTC	CATSEAIQETQYF